This entry lists 12 T cell receptor beta chains sequenced from one sample in a study of shared clonotypes between healthy human individuals (dated by TCRdb to the early 2020s). Library creation used the immunoSEQ multiplex PCR assay. Sourced from immuneACCESS, this table was stored by TCRdb with only in-frame sequences that have V and J called. A share of the clones is absent; for the studies checked, an unresolved V gene accounts for under half, and the remainder has no known explanation. This sample has 2 million to 2.5 million clones in its table, and just over 90% of those were observed once. The ten largest clones capture 0.39% of the sample. The sample taken for sequencing was naive CD4+ T cells from PBMCs. The cell subset or site tag for this specimen amounts to: CD45RA+ positively selected. The receptor source for this set is a young man in good health. Some clones in this sample may be carry-over from other donors' samples.

This chain links TRBV28 with TRBJ2-7; 7 nucleotides match TRBD1. This CDR3 region has 15 residues. J gave up 4 bases and V 4 bases, and 10 bases lay outside the gene matches. CDR1 and CDR2 from the germline V gene are MDHEN and SYDVKM. The CDR3 DNA sequence: TGTGCCAGCAGTTCCTTTCGTGGGACAGTTTACGAGCAGTACTTC. Encoded protein: CASSSFRGTVYEQYF.

This clone was picked up a small number of times. The chain's CDR3 is CAWSTGVYGYTF. DNA of the CDR3: TGTGCCTGGAGCACAGGAGTCTATGGCTACACCTTC. The chain recombines TRBV30 with TRBJ1-2; D might be TRBD1 (5 bases). CDR1 is GTSNPN and CDR2 is SVGIG in the germline V gene (reference sequence). V was cut by 3 bases and J by 4 bases, with 9 bases left in between. The CDR3 consists of 12 residues.

CDR3 residues: CASSIGPSNYGYTF. The CDR3 DNA follows: TGTGCCAGTAGTATAGGGCCCAGTAACTATGGCTACACCTTC. The J gene is TRBJ1-2, the V gene TRBV19; D gene uncertain. There are 14 residues in the CDR3. Trimming removed 1 base at V and 1 base at J, with 7 bases between. Germline V gene sequence: CDR1 LNHDA, CDR2 SQIVND (reference sequence).

As concerns this clone: Other DNA sequences of this sample code for an identical CDR3. The rearrangement joins TRBV7-9 to TRBJ2-5, with 12 bases aligning to TRBD2. V gave up 5 bases and J gave up 3 bases; unmatched junction bases: 4. This CDR3 contains 15 residues. CDR1 is SEHNR and CDR2 is FQNEAQ in the germline V gene (reference sequence). CDR3 bases: TGTGCCAGCAGCCCCCGACTAGCGGGAGAAGAGACCCAGTACTTC. This sequence encodes CASSPRLAGEETQYF.

CDR3 bases: TGCGCCAGCAGCTTGGCAGCGGGAGAGCACACCGGGGAGCTGTTTTTT. Its translation is CASSLAAGEHTGELFF. The V and J genes are TRBV5-1 and TRBJ2-2; 8 bases align to TRBD2. Looked up from germline, CDR1 is SGHRS and CDR2 is YFSETQ. Trimming removed 0 bases from V and 3 bases from J; junction bases left unmatched: 4. The CDR3 spans 16 residues.

V and J are TRBV10-3 and TRBJ2-1; D might be TRBD1 (6 bases). Deletions cut 3 bases from V and 6 bases from J, with 9 bases between. Germline V gene data show CDR1 as ENHRY and CDR2 as SYGVKD. The CDR3 length is 13 residues. The chain's CDR3 is CAISEYRANEQFF. CDR3 nucleotides: TGTGCCATCAGTGAATACAGGGCCAATGAGCAGTTCTTC.

This clone was found once. The chain employs TRBV19 and TRBJ2-1, with unresolved D. The CDR3 is 15 residues long. The ends were cut back, 5 bases at V and 0 bases at J, with 11 bases in the middle. Germline values: CDR1 LNHDA, CDR2 SQIVND (reference sequence). The CDR3 reads CASSPTLSSYNEQFF. CDR3 coding DNA: TGTGCCAGTAGTCCAACGTTGAGCTCCTACAATGAGCAGTTCTTC.

V gene TRBV5-4 combines with J gene TRBJ2-7, with D perhaps being TRBD1 or TRBD2 (6 bases each). The V gene's germline CDR1 is SGHNT and CDR2 YYREEE (reference sequence). The CDR3 totals 17 residues. V lost 4 bases and J 4 bases, leaving 24 bases between the germline ends. The CDR3 is CASSNNKRGAMAYEQYF. CDR3 nucleotides: TGTGCCAGCAGCAATAACAAAAGGGGGGCTATGGCGTACGAGCAGTACTTC.

Regarding this clone: This CDR3 is also generated by other DNA sequences in the sample. CDR3 nucleotide sequence: TGTGCCAGCTCACCTCGGCAGGGAGGTGAAAAACTGTTTTTT. It yields the protein CASSPRQGGEKLFF. This chain joins TRBV18 and TRBJ1-4; TRBD1 is a possible D gene (5 bases). Trimming left V 3 bases short and J 7 bases short, with 12 bases between. Germline CDR1 reads KGHSH; CDR2 reads LQKENI. The CDR3 covers 14 residues.

The rearrangement links TRBV28 to TRBJ2-3, with D possibly matching TRBD1 (5 bases). The CDR3 sequence is 16 residues long. Trimming shortened V by 1 base and J by 0 bases, and 11 bases separated the two germline ends. Germline CDR1 is MDHEN and CDR2 is SYDVKM. CDR3 residues: CASSLLNRQSTDTQYF. In DNA form, the CDR3 reads TGTGCCAGCAGTTTATTAAACCGACAGAGCACAGATACGCAGTATTTT.

This chain uses TRBV12-5 with TRBJ2-1, with 11 bases fitting TRBD2. In germline, CDR1 is LGHNT, CDR2 FRNRAP. Trimming took 4 bases from V and 7 from J; bases not matched to a gene: 6. This CDR3 has 15 amino acids. The CDR3 DNA sequence: TGTGCTAGTGGTTATACTAGCGGGAGAGGTAATGAGCAGTTCTTC. Translated: CASGYTSGRGNEQFF.

This clone has a single count. The V call is TRBV7-8, the J call TRBJ2-7, with D unresolved. Trimming pared 1 base from V and 3 bases from J, leaving 10 bases between. The CDR3 has 14 residues. Germline V gene lookup returns CDR1 SGHVS and CDR2 FQNEAQ. In nucleotides, the CDR3 is TGTGCCAGCAGCTTAGTCGGAATGGACTACGAGCAGTACTTC. It codes for CASSLVGMDYEQYF.